This TCR beta chain was documented in a study of cytomegalovirus exposure and HLA in healthy donors. Study results and caveats: The authors assumed roughly uniform sequencing depth across donors for presence/absence analyses. It was likely that a cluster of highly shared sequence variants was a sequencing artifact.

PCR involved 60 Vbeta and 13 Jbeta primers. The data were produced by immunoSEQ multiplex PCR, yet TCRdb's version contains in-frame clones alone and is incomplete. Here the sample spans 85,000 to 130,000 clones, roughly 75% being singletons. This clone is a singleton in its sample. Its antigen is not known. The TCR originated in a man in his forties or fifties in good health and CMV-seronegative. Material for sequencing was PBMCs.

For the CDR3, the DNA is TGTGCCAGCAGAACCAACAATCAAGTCACAGATACGCAGTATTTT. It codes for CASRTNNQVTDTQYF. The V call is TRBV19, the J call TRBJ2-3, with unresolved D. CDR1 is LNHDA and CDR2 is SQIVND in the germline V gene (reference sequence). Trimming took off 9 bases at V and 2 bases at J, with 18 bases between the two ends. The CDR3 has 15 residues.